This TCR beta chain was identified during a study of brain metastases from non-small cell lung cancer. Whole-study results and caveats: Brain metastases shared most TCR repertoire with primaries, with sparse T cells.

With respect to this clone: Its matching antigen is unknown.

Profiled with immunoSEQ multiplex PCR; TCRdb holds only in-frame clones, not every one. The repertoire consists of more than 2,500 clones, with 78% occurring once and the leading ten covering about 8%. The V gene's germline CDR1 is SGHNT and CDR2 YYREEE (reference sequence). V dropped 3 bases and J dropped 0 bases, with 14 bases sitting between them. CDR3 length equals 16 residues. The receptor was isolated from a donor over 35 with non-small cell lung cancer. The sample comprised primary lung tumor tissue. The V gene is TRBV5-4, the J gene TRBJ2-3; D is perhaps TRBD2 (6 bases). The CDR3 DNA follows: TGTGCCAGCAGCTCGCCGGACGGGGGAAGCACAGATACGCAGTATTTT. Translating it yields CASSSPDGGSTDTQYF. The full variable domain, in which reference TRBV5-4 and TRBJ2-3 provide the parts outside the CDR3, is ETGVTQSPTHLIKTRGQQVTLRCSSQSGHNTVSWYQQALGQGPQFIFQYYREEENGRGNFPPRFSGLQFPNYSSELNVNALELDDSALYLCASSSPDGGSTDTQYFGPGTRLTVL.